Listed here are 32 T cell receptor beta chains from one sample, sequenced in a study of T cell clonotyping in hematopoietic cell transplantation. Sequencing used immunoSEQ multiplex PCR; TCRdb keeps in-frame clones, though not all of them. The top ten hold 15% to 20% of the sample, which has about 9,400 clones, roughly 85% seen once. Sample: PBMCs, taken 180 days after allogeneic stem cell transplant. The receptors here all came from a male patient between 40 and 49 years old who had an allogeneic stem cell transplant from a related donor, so the T cells may come from the graft donor. Some clones in this sample may be carry-over from other donors' samples.

V and J are TRBV30 and TRBJ1-1, with D possibly being TRBD1 (5 bases). The V gene lost 4 bases and the J gene lost 0 bases, with 12 bases spanning the gap. CDR3 length: 14 residues. Germline lookup yields CDR1 GTSNPN and CDR2 SVGIG (reference sequence). CDR3 coding DNA: TGTGCCTGGATCGGCAGACAGTTGAACACTGAAGCTTTCTTT. This gives the protein CAWIGRQLNTEAFF.

The chain employs TRBV30 and TRBJ2-3, with no clear D. Deletions cut 2 bases from V and 0 bases from J, with 9 bases between. Germline V gene lookup returns CDR1 GTSNPN and CDR2 SVGIG (reference sequence). The CDR3 loop spans 14 amino acids. CDR3 nucleotide sequence: TGTGCCTGGAGTAACGGAGCTAGCACAGATACGCAGTATTTT. Amino acids: CAWSNGASTDTQYF.

The rearrangement joins TRBV6-1 to TRBJ2-7; D remains ambiguous. Germline V gives CDR1 MNHNS, CDR2 SASEGT. V lost 1 base to trimming and J lost 2 bases, with 6 bases between them. This CDR3 is built from 13 residues. The CDR3 DNA reads as TGTGCCAGCAGTGAAGGCAGAACCTACGAGCAGTACTTC. Amino acids: CASSEGRTYEQYF.

This clone turned up a few times. V gene TRBV6-1 combines with J gene TRBJ2-5; D is perhaps TRBD1 (8 bases). The CDR3 contains 14 residues. Germline V CDR1 and CDR2: MNHNS, SASEGT. Trimming took 5 bases from V and 4 from J, leaving 14 bases between them. DNA for the CDR3: TGTGCCAGCAGTACAGGGGGGGCCGGAGAGACCCAGTACTTC. It specifies CASSTGGAGETQYF.

The chain couples TRBV9 to TRBJ1-1; D is uncertain. This CDR3 has 16 amino acids. Germline CDR1 is SGDLS and CDR2 is YYNGEE. V dropped 4 bases and J dropped 6 bases, with 22 bases sitting between them. The CDR3 nucleotides are TGTGCCAGCAGCCCATACTCCTCTGTGGGGTTCGCTGAAGCTTTCTTT. This codes for CASSPYSSVGFAEAFF.

The chain recombines TRBV6-5 with TRBJ2-5; D remains unclear. Trimming removed 6 bases at V and 0 bases at J, with 8 bases between. Germline values: CDR1 MNHEY, CDR2 SVGAGI. This CDR3 region has 13 residues. This CDR3 is CASRRQHQETQYF. The CDR3, as DNA: TGTGCCAGCAGGCGGCAGCACCAAGAGACCCAGTACTTC.

CDR3 sequence reads: CASSLIRGSYNEQFF. DNA for the CDR3: TGTGCCAGCAGCTTAATCCGGGGCTCCTACAATGAGCAGTTCTTC. This chain links TRBV11-2 with TRBJ2-1; the D gene is possibly TRBD2 (5 bases). Germline-derived CDR1 and CDR2 are SGHAT and FQNNGV. The CDR3 is 15 residues long. V was cut by 2 bases and J by 0 bases, with 8 bases left in between.

The gene calls are TRBV10-3 and TRBJ1-5; D call uncertain. CDR1 ENHRY and CDR2 SYGVKD come from the germline V gene. The CDR3 consists of 12 residues. The V end lost 2 bases, the J end lost 7 bases, and 6 bases lay between the germline ends. CDR3 loop: CAISEREQPQHF. In DNA form, the CDR3 reads TGTGCCATCAGTGAGAGGGAGCAGCCCCAGCATTTT.

This chain joins TRBV5-1 and TRBJ2-4; D might be TRBD2 (7 bases). The CDR3 consists of 16 residues. Germline V gene lookup returns CDR1 SGHRS and CDR2 YFSETQ. Trimming cost V 0 bases and J 0 bases, with 10 bases left between them. The CDR3 nucleotides read TGCGCCAGCAGCTTGGCCGGGGGGCCAGCCAAAAACATTCAGTACTTC. This sequence encodes CASSLAGGPAKNIQYF.

V and J are TRBV6-6 and TRBJ1-2, with D uncertain. Between the trimmed V and J ends, which lost 7 bases and 4 bases, there was a span of 13 bases. In germline, CDR1 is MNHNY, CDR2 SVGAGI (reference sequence). The CDR3 covers 13 residues. CDR3 coding DNA: TGTGCCAGCATGTACGCTAGCACCTATGGCTACACCTTC. Protein: CASMYASTYGYTF.

This clone was observed once. The CDR3 DNA follows: TGTGCCAGCAGTTACTACGGGGCCGGGTCCTACGAGCAGTACTTC. Translating it yields CASSYYGAGSYEQYF. The chain links TRBV6-5 to TRBJ2-7; TRBD1 or TRBD2 may be the D gene (5 bases each). With 1 base removed from V and 1 base from J, the gap between germline ends came to 11 bases. Germline V gives CDR1 MNHEY, CDR2 SVGAGI. The CDR3 length is 15 residues.

Concerning this clone itself: At one end, the junction sequence differs from germline, possibly due to a read error. The chain joins TRBV7-7 to TRBJ2-3; 9 bases fit TRBD2. Germline CDR1 SSHAT, CDR2 FNYEAQ (reference sequence). This CDR3 has 17 residues. CDR3: CASSKNPSGAVRDTQYF. The CDR3 DNA reads as TGTGCTAGCAGCAAGAACCCTAGCGGGGCTGTGAGGGATACGCAGTATTTT.

The CDR3 DNA sequence: TGTGCCAGCAGTCGAACAGGGTCAGACTATGGCTACACCTTC. It is translated as CASSRTGSDYGYTF. This chain joins TRBV6-6 and TRBJ1-2; tentatively, D is TRBD1 (6 bases). The V end was cut by 5 bases, the J end by 3 bases, with 13 bases between. This CDR3 is built from 14 residues. Germline V gene lookup returns CDR1 MNHNY and CDR2 SVGAGI (reference sequence).

The chain employs TRBV6-1 and TRBJ1-4; D perhaps matches TRBD1 (5 bases). The CDR3 extends over 15 amino acids. V lost 5 bases to trimming and J lost 4 bases, with 14 bases between them. CDR1 and CDR2 (germline): MNHNS, SASEGT. The CDR3 spells CASSNWDGNNEKLFF. The CDR3 DNA sequence: TGTGCCAGCAGTAACTGGGACGGAAATAATGAAAAACTGTTTTTT.

This chain joins TRBV7-2 and TRBJ2-3; 9 bases align to TRBD1. Trimming removed 6 bases from V and 0 bases from J; junction bases left unmatched: 7. CDR3 length: 16 residues. The germline V gene has CDR1 SGHTA and CDR2 FQGNSA. The CDR3 DNA is TGTGCCAGCAGGCAACAGGGGGCCTTGAGCACAGATACGCAGTATTTT. Its protein is CASRQQGALSTDTQYF.

The J gene is TRBJ1-1, the V gene TRBV6-6, with D tentatively TRBD1 (5 bases). The CDR3 runs 15 residues. Germline loops: CDR1 MNHNY, CDR2 SVGAGI (reference sequence). Deletions cut 4 bases from V and 5 bases from J, with 17 bases between. CDR3 sequence: CASSSPGRDLTEAFF. The CDR3 DNA reads TGTGCCAGCAGTTCCCCAGGACGGGACTTAACTGAAGCTTTCTTT.

The chain links TRBV7-6 to TRBJ2-5, with D possibly being TRBD1 (5 bases). Germline loops: CDR1 SGHVS, CDR2 FNYEAQ. The V gene lost 2 bases and the J gene lost 5 bases, with 15 bases spanning the gap. This CDR3 region has 15 residues. CDR3 bases: TGTGCCAGCAGCTTACAGGGATCTTCGGCGGAGACCCAGTACTTC. Its translation: CASSLQGSSAETQYF.

The sample holds one count of this clone. V usage is TRBV5-4 and J usage is TRBJ2-7, with TRBD1 matching over 10 bases. This CDR3 contains 16 residues. In germline, CDR1 is SGHNT, CDR2 YYREEE (reference sequence). With V trimmed by 4 bases and J by 5 bases, 12 bases remained unmatched. DNA of the CDR3: TGTGCCAGCAGCCCCGGGGGGGACAGGGGAAACAACGAGCAGTACTTC. It specifies CASSPGGDRGNNEQYF.

The rearrangement joins TRBV2 to TRBJ2-1; 8 bases map to TRBD1. The CDR3 runs 13 residues. Germline loops: CDR1 SNHLY, CDR2 FYNNEI. J was trimmed by 8 bases and V by 8 bases; bases with no gene match: 8. In nucleotides, the CDR3 is TGTGCCAGCGGACAGGGTAACTTCTATGAGCAGTTCTTC. Its protein is CASGQGNFYEQFF.

J is TRBJ1-5 and V is TRBV19; D possibly corresponds to TRBD1 (5 bases). Germline V gives CDR1 LNHDA, CDR2 SQIVND (reference sequence). The V end was cut by 6 bases, the J end by 4 bases, with 16 bases between. This CDR3 comprises 15 residues. CDR3 coding DNA: TGTGCCAGTAGCCCTTCGAGGGGCTTGAATCAGCCCCAGCATTTT. Translated, it gives CASSPSRGLNQPQHF.

This clone was counted once. V gene TRBV19 combines with J gene TRBJ2-5; TRBD1 agrees at 7 bases. Germline CDR1 LNHDA, CDR2 SQIVND (reference sequence). CDR3 size: 14 residues. V gave up 2 bases and J gave up 2 bases; unmatched junction bases: 2. The CDR3 sequence is CASSIWGQQETQYF. The CDR3, as DNA: TGTGCCAGTAGTATATGGGGACAGCAAGAGACCCAGTACTTC. Looking up the rest from reference TRBV19 and TRBJ2-5 gives the full variable domain: DGGITQSPKYLFRKEGQNVTLSCEQNLNHDAMYWYRQDPGQGLRLIYYSQIVNDFQKGDIAEGYSVSREKKESFPLTVTSAQKNPTAFYLCASSIWGQQETQYFGPGTRLLVL.

The rearrangement joins TRBV30 to TRBJ2-5; 9 positions agree with TRBD2. Germline assignment: CDR1 GTSNPN and CDR2 SVGIG (reference sequence). The CDR3 sequence is 17 residues long. With 1 base clipped from V and 1 base from J, the junction kept 10 bases outside the gene matches. CDR3 residues: CAWSGTSVTVAQETQYF. In DNA form, the CDR3 reads TGTGCCTGGAGTGGGACTAGCGTCACCGTCGCCCAAGAGACCCAGTACTTC.

V usage is TRBV30 and J usage is TRBJ1-1; D might be TRBD1 (6 bases). Germline-derived CDR1 and CDR2 are GTSNPN and SVGIG (reference sequence). The CDR3 length is 14 residues. V was shortened by 0 bases and J by 13 bases, with 21 bases between the two germline ends. CDR3 residues: CAWSVLLGAQGDFF. Written as DNA, the CDR3 is TGTGCCTGGAGTGTACTATTGGGGGCGCAGGGTGATTTCTTT.

The chain employs TRBV5-6 and TRBJ1-1; the D is unclear. V was cut by 4 bases and J by 2 bases, with 9 bases left in between. The CDR3 consists of 13 residues. Germline-derived CDR1 and CDR2 are SGHDT and YYEEEE. The DNA of the CDR3 is TGTGCCAGCAGCCCCACACGCAACACTGAAGCTTTCTTT. It yields the protein CASSPTRNTEAFF.

V usage is TRBV9 and J usage is TRBJ1-3; TRBD1 is a possible D gene (5 bases). V lost 1 base and J 1 base, leaving 15 bases between the germline ends. Germline lookup yields CDR1 SGDLS and CDR2 YYNGEE. This CDR3 is 17 amino acids long. The CDR3 is CASSVFSGVMSGNTIYF. The CDR3 nucleotides read TGTGCCAGCAGCGTATTCTCGGGGGTAATGTCTGGAAACACCATATATTTT.

Only a few counts were recorded for this clone. The chain couples TRBV27 to TRBJ2-7, with D perhaps TRBD2 (5 bases). The CDR3 is 12 amino acids. Germline-derived CDR1 and CDR2 are MNHEY and SMNVEV (reference sequence). The V and J ends lost 3 bases and 7 bases respectively, with 10 bases between them. The DNA for the CDR3 is TGTGCCAGCAGTTTTGTCCGAGGGGAGCAGTACTTC. This gives the protein CASSFVRGEQYF.

This clone was seen more than once but under ten times. The CDR3 nucleotides are TGTGCCAGCAGCGTAGCGGGTGCGGGGAACACCGGGGAGCTGTTTTTT. Its translation is CASSVAGAGNTGELFF. This sequence joins TRBV9 and TRBJ2-2; D may be TRBD2 (5 bases). Between the trimmed V and J ends, which lost 0 bases and 1 base, there was a span of 10 bases. The CDR3 consists of 16 residues. Germline V gives CDR1 SGDLS, CDR2 YYNGEE.

V usage is TRBV13 and J usage is TRBJ1-2; TRBD1 agrees at 8 bases. Germline loops: CDR1 PRHDT, CDR2 FYEKMQ (reference sequence). With V trimmed by 3 bases and J by 5 bases, 8 bases remained unmatched. This CDR3 is 15 amino acids long. CDR3 DNA: TGTGCCAGCAGCTTTAAAGGACAGGGAGGTTATGGCTACACCTTC. It is translated as CASSFKGQGGYGYTF.

This clone turned up a few times. The chain recombines TRBV21-1 with TRBJ2-7; the D call in the table, TRBD1, was not verified against the DNA. TRBV21-1 is given as a pseudogene. The CDR3 totals 14 residues. The DNA for the CDR3 is TGTGCCAGCAGCAAATCACAGGGGGTGGCCGAGCAGTACTTC. The encoded protein is CASSKSQGVAEQYF.

The chain is built from TRBV4-3 and TRBJ2-3; 12 nucleotides align to TRBD2. Trimming cost V 0 bases and J 2 bases; bases outside gene matches: 18. The length of the CDR3 is 22 residues. Germline V gene data show CDR1 as LGHNA and CDR2 as YSLEER. For the CDR3, the DNA is TGCGCCAGCAGCCAAGATCCCCCTATCGGACTAGCGGGGAGGTATCCCACAGATACGCAGTATTTT. Protein sequence: CASSQDPPIGLAGRYPTDTQYF.

The chain has TRBV6-5 and TRBJ2-1; the match to TRBD2 covers 8 bases. V gave up 6 bases and J gave up 8 bases; unmatched junction bases: 12. The CDR3 is 15 residues long. Germline-derived CDR1 and CDR2 are MNHEY and SVGAGI. The CDR3 loop reads CASRPKAGVVHEQFF. The CDR3 DNA reads TGTGCCAGCAGACCAAAAGCGGGAGTTGTGCATGAGCAGTTCTTC.

The genes are TRBV7-9 and TRBJ2-7; 8 bases align to TRBD1. The CDR3 covers 14 residues. Germline CDR1 is SEHNR and CDR2 is FQNEAQ (reference sequence). The ends lost 6 bases at V and 6 bases at J; junction bases unmatched: 10. The CDR3 spells CASRSGQASGEQYF. CDR3 bases: TGTGCCAGCAGATCGGGACAGGCTTCGGGCGAGCAGTACTTC.